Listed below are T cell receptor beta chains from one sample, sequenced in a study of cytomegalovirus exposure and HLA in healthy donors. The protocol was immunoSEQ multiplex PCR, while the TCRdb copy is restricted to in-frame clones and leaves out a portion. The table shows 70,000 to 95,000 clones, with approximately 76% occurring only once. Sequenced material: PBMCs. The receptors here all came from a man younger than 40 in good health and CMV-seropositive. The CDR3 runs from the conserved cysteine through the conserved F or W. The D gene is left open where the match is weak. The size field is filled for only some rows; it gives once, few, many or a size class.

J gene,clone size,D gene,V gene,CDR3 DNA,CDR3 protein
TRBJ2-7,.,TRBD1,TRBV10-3,TGTGCCATCAGTGGTTACAGGGGTTTGAGCTCCTACGAGCAGTACTTC,CAISGYRGLSSYEQYF
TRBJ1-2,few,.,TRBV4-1,TGCGCCAGCAGTCGGGAGGATGGAAACTATGGCTACACCTTC,CASSREDGNYGYTF
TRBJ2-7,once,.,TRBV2,TGTGCCAGCAGCTCCGGGGTGGGGCAGTACTTC,CASSSGVGQYF
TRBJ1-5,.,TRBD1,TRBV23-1,TGCGCCAGCAGTCGCGATCAAGAAGGAGGGACAGGGCTCTATAGCAATCAGCCCCAGCATTTT,CASSRDQEGGTGLYSNQPQHF
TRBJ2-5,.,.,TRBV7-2,TGTGCCAGCAGCTTCGATTCTAGGGGCCAAGAGACCCAGTACTTC,CASSFDSRGQETQYF
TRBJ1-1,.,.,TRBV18,TGTGCCAGCTCGGGCGGGGGGACGGTGAACACTGAAGCTTTCTTT,CASSGGGTVNTEAFF
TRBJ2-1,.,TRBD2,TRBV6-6,TGTGCCAGCAGTGAGGCGCGGGGGTCCAACAATGAGCAGTTCTTC,CASSEARGSNNEQFF
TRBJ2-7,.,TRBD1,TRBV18,TGTGCCAGCTCACCAAACCCCCAACTGACAGGGGCGAGACACGAGCAGTACTTC,CASSPNPQLTGARHEQYF
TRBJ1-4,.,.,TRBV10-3,TGTGCCATCAGTGAAGGGGGTACTGAAAAACTGTTTTTT,CAISEGGTEKLFF
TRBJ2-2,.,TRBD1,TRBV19,TGTGCCAGTACCCCGACAGGGTACACCGGGGAGCTGTTTTTT,CASTPTGYTGELFF
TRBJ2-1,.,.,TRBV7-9,TGTGCCAGCAGCTTAGGGTCCTCCAGGGATGAGCAGTTCTTC,CASSLGSSRDEQFF
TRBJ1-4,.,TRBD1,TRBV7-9,TGTGCCAGCAGCCCCCAGGGGGACAATGAAAAACTGTTTTTT,CASSPQGDNEKLFF
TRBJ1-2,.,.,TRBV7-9,TGTGCCAGCAGCTTAGGGACAGATTCACCATATGGCTACACCTTC,CASSLGTDSPYGYTF
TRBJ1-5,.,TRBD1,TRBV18,TGTGCCAGCTCACCCGAGTGGACAGGGTCGGGCAATCAGCCCCAGCATTTT,CASSPEWTGSGNQPQHF
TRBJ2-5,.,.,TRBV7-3,TGTGCCAGCAGCACCAGGGGTGGCTCGGAGACCCAGTACTTC,CASSTRGGSETQYF
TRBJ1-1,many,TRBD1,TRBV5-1,TGCGCCAGCCAATTAGACAGGGACACTGAAGCTTTCTTT,CASQLDRDTEAFF
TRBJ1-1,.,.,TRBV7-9,TGTTCCAGCAGCCTGGACTTTGCGGAAGCTTTCTTT,CSSSLDFAEAFF
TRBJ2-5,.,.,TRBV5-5,TGTGCCAGCAGCTTGGCCCTTATAGGCACAGGGCGGCGAGAGACCCAGTACTTC,CASSLALIGTGRRETQYF
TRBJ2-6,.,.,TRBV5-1,TGCGCCAGCAGCCCGACAGTAACAGACTCTGGGGCCAACGTCCTGACTTTC,CASSPTVTDSGANVLTF
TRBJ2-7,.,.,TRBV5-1,TGCGCCAGCAGCTTGGGGGTAGCGGATAACTACGAGCAGTACTTC,CASSLGVADNYEQYF
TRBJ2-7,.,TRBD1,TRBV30,TGTGCCTGGAGTTACTTGGACAGGGTTGCCTACGAGCAGTACTTC,CAWSYLDRVAYEQYF
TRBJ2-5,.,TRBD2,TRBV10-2,TGCGCCAGCAGTGAGTGGGGACTAGCAATAGAGACCCAGTACTTC,CASSEWGLAIETQYF
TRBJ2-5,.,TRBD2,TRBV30,TGTGCCTGGAGTGTAAATAGCGGGGGGGAGACCCAGTACTTC,CAWSVNSGGETQYF
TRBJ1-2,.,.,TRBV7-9,TGTTCCAGCAGTCGAAGCGGAAACAGGGCCCCTAACTATGGCTACACCTTC,CSSSRSGNRAPNYGYTF
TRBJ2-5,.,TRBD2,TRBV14,TGTGCCAGCAGCCAAGGGACTAGCGGGGGCCAAGAGACCCAGTACTTC,CASSQGTSGGQETQYF
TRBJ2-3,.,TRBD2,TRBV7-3,TGTGCCAGCAGCTTACTGGGCGGGGGGGGTGATACGCAGTATTTT,CASSLLGGGGDTQYF
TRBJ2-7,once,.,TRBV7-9,TGTGCCAGCAGCTTAGATCCCTTCTACGAGCAGTACTTC,CASSLDPFYEQYF
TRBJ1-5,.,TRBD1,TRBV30,TGTGCCTGGAGTGGTGCTAAGACAGGGAGCAATCAGCCCCAGCATTTT,CAWSGAKTGSNQPQHF
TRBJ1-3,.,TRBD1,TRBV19,TGTGCCAGTAGTTACTACCCTGACAGGGGGTCTGGAAACACCATATATTTT,CASSYYPDRGSGNTIYF
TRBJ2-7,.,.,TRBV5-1,TGCGCCAGCAGCTTTTTGGGCAGCTCTTATACCAACCTTATTGACGAGCAGTACTTC,CASSFLGSSYTNLIDEQYF
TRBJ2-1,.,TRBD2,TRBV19,TGTGCCAGTAGTAACGGGGGGTTTCTGGATGAGCAGTTCTTC,CASSNGGFLDEQFF
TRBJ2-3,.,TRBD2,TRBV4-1,TGCGCCAGCAGCCGACTAGCGGGGGACCAAACTCCCACAGATACGCAGTATTTT,CASSRLAGDQTPTDTQYF
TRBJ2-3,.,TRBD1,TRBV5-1,TGCGCCAGCAGCTTGGCGGACAGGGCAAAAGATACGCAGTATTTT,CASSLADRAKDTQYF
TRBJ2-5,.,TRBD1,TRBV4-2,TGTGCCAGCAGCCTAGAAGTAGACAGGGGGCCCTCTGAGACCCAGTACTTC,CASSLEVDRGPSETQYF
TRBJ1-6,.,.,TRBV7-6,TGTGCCAGCAGCTTATACCCCCAGGCCCAGGGAAATTCACCCCTCCACTTT,CASSLYPQAQGNSPLHF
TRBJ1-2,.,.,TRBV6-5,TGTGCCAGCAGGGACACCACTTATGGCTACACCTTC,CASRDTTYGYTF
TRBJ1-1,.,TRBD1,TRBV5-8,TGTGCCAGCAGCTTGGTCCGGACAGGGGGATCTCTGAACACTGAAGCTTTCTTT,CASSLVRTGGSLNTEAFF
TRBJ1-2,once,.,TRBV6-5,TGTGCCAGCAGTTATACCAGGGATCCTAACTATGGCTACACCTTC,CASSYTRDPNYGYTF
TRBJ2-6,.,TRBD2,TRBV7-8,TGTGCCAGCAGCGAGCGGACTAGCGGCGCTCGCTCTGGGGCCAACGTCCTGACTTTC,CASSERTSGARSGANVLTF
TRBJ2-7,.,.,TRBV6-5,TGTGCCAGCAGTTATGCAGGGTTGTACGAGCAGTACTTC,CASSYAGLYEQYF
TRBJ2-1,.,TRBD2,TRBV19,TGTGCCTCCACCTCTAGCGGGGGGTTCGATGAGCAGTTCTTC,CASTSSGGFDEQFF
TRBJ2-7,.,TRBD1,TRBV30,TGTGCCTGGTCTGGGGACAGGGGCTCCTACGAGCAGTACTTC,CAWSGDRGSYEQYF
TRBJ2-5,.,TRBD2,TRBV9,TGTGCCAGCAGCGTAGTGGGAGCGGGGGGCGGTTCGGAGACCCAGTACTTC,CASSVVGAGGGSETQYF
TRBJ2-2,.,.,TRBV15,TGTGCCACCACCGAGACCGGGGAGCTGTTTTTT,CATTETGELFF
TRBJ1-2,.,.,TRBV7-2,TGTGCCAGCAGCTTAGACGCAAGAGGGGGCTACACCTTC,CASSLDARGGYTF
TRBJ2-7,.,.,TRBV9,TGTGCCAGCAGCGTAGCCGTTGGACTTTCCTACGAGCAGTACTTC,CASSVAVGLSYEQYF
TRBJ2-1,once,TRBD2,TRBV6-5,TGTGCCAGCAGTTACCGGCGGGGGGGCCAACATGAGCAGTTCTTC,CASSYRRGGQHEQFF